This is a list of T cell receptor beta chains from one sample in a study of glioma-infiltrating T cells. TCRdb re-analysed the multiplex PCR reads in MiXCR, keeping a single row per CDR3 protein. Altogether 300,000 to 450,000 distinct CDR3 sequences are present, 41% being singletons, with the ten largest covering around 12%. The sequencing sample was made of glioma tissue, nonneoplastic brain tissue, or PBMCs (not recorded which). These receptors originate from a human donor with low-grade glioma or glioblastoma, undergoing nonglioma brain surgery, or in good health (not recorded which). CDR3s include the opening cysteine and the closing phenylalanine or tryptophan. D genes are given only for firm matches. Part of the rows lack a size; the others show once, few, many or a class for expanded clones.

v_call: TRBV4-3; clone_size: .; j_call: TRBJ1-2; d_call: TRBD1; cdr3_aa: CASSQWTGRIGGYTF; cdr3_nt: TGCGCCAGCAGCCAATGGACAGGGCGGATTGGGGGCTACACCTTC
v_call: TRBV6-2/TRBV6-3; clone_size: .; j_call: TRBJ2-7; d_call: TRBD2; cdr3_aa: CAGSYSSNGRPYEQYF; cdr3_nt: TGTGCCGGCAGTTACTCGAGTAACGGGAGGCCCTACGAGCAGTACTTC
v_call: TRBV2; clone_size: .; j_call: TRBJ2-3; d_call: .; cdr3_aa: CASSGGIRADTQYF; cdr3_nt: TGTGCCAGCAGTGGTGGGATAAGGGCAGATACGCAGTATTTT
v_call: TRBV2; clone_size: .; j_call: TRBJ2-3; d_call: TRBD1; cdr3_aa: CAMYRQGAPTTSTDTQYF; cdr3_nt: TGTGCCATGTACCGACAGGGGGCGCCTACCACTAGCACAGATACGCAGTATTTT
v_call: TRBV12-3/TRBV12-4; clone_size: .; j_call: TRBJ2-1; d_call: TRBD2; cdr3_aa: CASSWLAGGNEQFF; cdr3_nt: TGTGCCAGCAGTTGGTTAGCGGGAGGCAATGAGCAGTTCTTC
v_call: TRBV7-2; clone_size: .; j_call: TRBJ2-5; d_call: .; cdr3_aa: CASSWAGCGQETQYF; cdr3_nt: TGTGCCAGCAGCTGGGCGGGGTGTGGTCAAGAGACCCAGTACTTC
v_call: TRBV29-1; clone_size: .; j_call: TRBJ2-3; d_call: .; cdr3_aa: CSVEGGKFRADTQYF; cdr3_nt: TGCAGCGTTGAAGGAGGGAAGTTTCGGGCAGATACGCAGTATTTT
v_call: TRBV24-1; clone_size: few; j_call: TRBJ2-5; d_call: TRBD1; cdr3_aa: CATSDPDRATQYF; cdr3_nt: TGTGCCACCAGTGACCCTGACAGGGCTACCCAGTACTTC
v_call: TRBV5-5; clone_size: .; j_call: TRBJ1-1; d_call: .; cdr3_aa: CASILGPATDTEAFF; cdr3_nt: TGTGCCAGCATCCTGGGGCCAGCGACGGACACTGAAGCTTTCTTT
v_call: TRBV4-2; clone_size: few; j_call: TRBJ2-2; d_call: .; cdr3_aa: CASSQAGVLVTGELFF; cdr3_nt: TGTGCCAGCAGCCAAGCGGGGGTACTAGTCACCGGGGAGCTGTTTTTT
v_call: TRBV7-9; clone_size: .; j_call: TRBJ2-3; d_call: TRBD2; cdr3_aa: CASKRLAEGTDTQYF; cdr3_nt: TGTGCCAGCAAGCGCCTAGCGGAGGGTACAGATACGCAGTATTTT
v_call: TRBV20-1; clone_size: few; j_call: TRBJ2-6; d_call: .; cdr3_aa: CSARGVRGPSGANVLTF; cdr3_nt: TGCAGTGCTAGAGGGGTTCGAGGGCCCTCTGGGGCCAACGTCCTGACTTTC
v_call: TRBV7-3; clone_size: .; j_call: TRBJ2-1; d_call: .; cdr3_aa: CASSSTGRDEQFF; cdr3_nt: TGTGCCAGCAGCTCGACAGGGAGGGATGAGCAGTTCTTC
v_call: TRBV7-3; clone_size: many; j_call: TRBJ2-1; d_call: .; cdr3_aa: CASSLSGIGREQFF; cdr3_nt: TGTGCCAGCAGCTTAAGCGGCATAGGACGGGAGCAGTTCTTC
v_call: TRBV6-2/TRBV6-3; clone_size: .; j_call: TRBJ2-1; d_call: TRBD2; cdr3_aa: CASSRLAGVRASYNEQFF; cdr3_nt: TGTGCCAGCAGCCGACTAGCGGGAGTCAGGGCATCCTACAATGAGCAGTTCTTC
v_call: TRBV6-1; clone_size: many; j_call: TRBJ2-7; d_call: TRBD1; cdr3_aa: CASRDRYSYEQYF; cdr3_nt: TGTGCCAGCCGGGACAGATACTCCTACGAGCAGTACTTC
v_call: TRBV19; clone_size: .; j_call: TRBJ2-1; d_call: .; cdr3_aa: CASSMGGGLARRGSWLF; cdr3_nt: TGTGCCAGTAGTATGGGTGGAGGACTCGCTCGTCGGGGTAGCTGGCTCTTC
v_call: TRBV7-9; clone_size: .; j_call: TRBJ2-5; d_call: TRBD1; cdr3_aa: CASSFLGQGRWETQYF; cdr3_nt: TGTGCCAGCAGCTTCCTCGGACAGGGCCGTTGGGAGACCCAGTACTTC
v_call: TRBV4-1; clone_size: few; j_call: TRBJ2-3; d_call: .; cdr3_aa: CASGSGRGSADTQYF; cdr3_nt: TGCGCCAGCGGCTCGGGGAGGGGGAGTGCAGATACGCAGTATTTT
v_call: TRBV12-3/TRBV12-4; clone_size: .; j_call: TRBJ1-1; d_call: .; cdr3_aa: CASSFGVVVGAFF; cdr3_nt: TGTGCCAGCAGTTTTGGGGTTGTAGTTGGAGCTTTCTTT
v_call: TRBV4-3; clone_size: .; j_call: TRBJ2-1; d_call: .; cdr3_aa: CASSQGGREYEQFF; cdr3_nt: TGCGCCAGCAGCCAAGGGGGCAGGGAGTATGAGCAGTTCTTC
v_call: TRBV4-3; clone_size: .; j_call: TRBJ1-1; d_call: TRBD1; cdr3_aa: CASSQRLGQESSVAFF; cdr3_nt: TGCGCCAGCAGCCAACGTCTCGGACAGGAGTCTAGTGTAGCTTTCTTT
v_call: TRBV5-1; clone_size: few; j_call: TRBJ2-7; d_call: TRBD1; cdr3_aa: CASSSQGAGDEQYF; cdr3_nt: TGCGCCAGCAGCTCACAGGGGGCTGGGGACGAGCAGTACTTC
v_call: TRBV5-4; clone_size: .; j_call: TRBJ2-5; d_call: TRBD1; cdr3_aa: CASSLDRGFGETQYF; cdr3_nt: TGTGCCAGCAGCTTGGACAGGGGTTTCGGAGAGACCCAGTACTTC
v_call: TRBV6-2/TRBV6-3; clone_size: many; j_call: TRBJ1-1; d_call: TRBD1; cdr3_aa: CASSYYRGTEAFF; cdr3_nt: TGTGCCAGCAGTTACTACAGGGGCACTGAAGCTTTCTTT
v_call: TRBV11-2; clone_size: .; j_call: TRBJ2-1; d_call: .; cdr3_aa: CASSLGRSEQFF; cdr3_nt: TGTGCCAGCAGCTTAGGTAGGAGTGAGCAGTTCTTC
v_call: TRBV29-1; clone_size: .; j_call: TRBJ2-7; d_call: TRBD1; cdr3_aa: CSVAKGQGFGEQYF; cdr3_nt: TGCAGCGTTGCGAAGGGACAGGGGTTTGGCGAGCAGTACTTC
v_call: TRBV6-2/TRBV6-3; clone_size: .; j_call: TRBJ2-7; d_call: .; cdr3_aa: CASGPGTYERYF; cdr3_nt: TGTGCCAGTGGGCCCGGAACCTACGAGCGGTACTTC
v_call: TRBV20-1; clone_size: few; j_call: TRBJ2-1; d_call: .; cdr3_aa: CSASRQGPMNEQFF; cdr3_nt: TGCAGTGCTAGTAGGCAGGGGCCGATGAATGAGCAGTTCTTC
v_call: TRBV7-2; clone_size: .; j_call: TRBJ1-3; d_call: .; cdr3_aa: CASSLRGEGNTIYF; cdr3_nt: TGTGCCAGCAGCTTACGGGGAGAGGGAAACACCATATATTTT
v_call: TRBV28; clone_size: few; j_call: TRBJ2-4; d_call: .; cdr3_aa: CASRVGPPGVQYF; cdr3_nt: TGTGCCAGCAGAGTCGGCCCCCCTGGCGTTCAGTACTTC
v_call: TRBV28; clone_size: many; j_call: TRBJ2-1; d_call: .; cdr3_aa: CASSLRAYSYNEQFF; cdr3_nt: TGTGCCAGCAGTCTCAGGGCTTACTCCTACAATGAGCAGTTCTTC
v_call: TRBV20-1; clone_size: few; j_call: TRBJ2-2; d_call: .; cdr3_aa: CSTGDSNTGELFF; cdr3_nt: TGCAGTACGGGAGACAGCAACACCGGGGAGCTGTTTTTT
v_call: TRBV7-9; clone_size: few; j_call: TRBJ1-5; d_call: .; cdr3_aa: CASSFGAASNQPQHF; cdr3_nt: TGTGCCAGCAGCTTTGGGGCAGCTAGCAATCAGCCCCAGCATTTT
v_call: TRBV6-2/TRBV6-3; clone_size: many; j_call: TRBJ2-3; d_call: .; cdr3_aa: CASSGSGEADTQYF; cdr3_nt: TGTGCCAGCAGCGGATCAGGGGAGGCAGATACGCAGTATTTT
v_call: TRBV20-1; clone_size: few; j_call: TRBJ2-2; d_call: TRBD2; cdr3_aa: CSARVETGGTGELFF; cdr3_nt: TGCAGTGCTAGAGTAGAAACGGGAGGAACCGGGGAGCTGTTTTTT